This T cell receptor beta chain emerged from a study of human T cells and chemical hapten exposure. Across the whole study: The use of 2% DPC on 2 cm by 2 cm of upper inner arm skin constituted sensitization.

This CDR3 region has 12 residues. CDR1 is GTSNPN and CDR2 is SVGIG in the germline V gene (reference sequence). Trimming took off 6 bases at V and 3 bases at J, with 11 bases between the two ends. Unique molecular identifiers were attached to individual cDNA molecules during library preparation. In the authors' workflow: Counting gave a median of approximately 96,000 TCRs per sample, with values ranging from roughly 20,000 to 700,000. Via MiXCR, TCRdb re-called the RACE reads, giving one row per CDR3 protein. The V and J calls were determined by TCRdb, not by the authors. Of around 34,000 distinct CDR3 sequences listed, over 5.5% are singletons. Time point here: patch test 1, 2 weeks after DPC sensitization. Treatment defined: therapeutic diphenylcyclopropenone sensitization with weekly scalp DPC. Researchers extracted total RNA from unfractionated whole blood.

This clonotype was sampled from a woman aged 25 to 39 with alopecia areata. Some clones in this sample may be carry-over from other donors' samples. The chain is built from TRBV30 and TRBJ2-5; D not certain. This material consisted of whole blood, taken in connection with sensitization to the hapten diphenylcyclopropenone (DPC). CDR3 nucleotides: TGTGCCTGTATAAATCCTGAAGAGACCCAGTACTTC. This codes for CACINPEETQYF.